The entry that follows covers one T cell receptor beta chain sequence. This entry is derived from a study of OX40 agonist ivuxolimab in advanced cancers. Study details: A mean age of approximately 60 years, range roughly 20 to 90, was recorded, and 70% to 85% were male.

V was cut by 5 bases and J by 2 bases, with 10 bases left in between. The CDR3 runs to 15 residues. The germline V gene encodes CDR1 MGHDK and CDR2 SYGVNS. Samples of blood were obtained at baseline, on cycle 4 day 1, and on cycle 7 day 1. The table came from immunoSEQ multiplex PCR; TCRdb's copy has only in-frame clones and leaves some out. This sample has around 70,000 clones, with roughly 84% found just once. This sample comprised CD4+ or CD8+ T cells sorted from blood, obtained in a trial of the OX40 agonist ivuxolimab. The rearrangement uses TRBV25-1 and TRBJ2-6; D remains ambiguous. This sequence was found in an adult with an advanced solid tumor such as melanoma, head and neck, liver or kidney cancer. For the CDR3, the DNA is TGTGCCAGCAGTCCGACTGGGACTGGGGCCAACGTCCTGACTTTC. Its translation: CASSPTGTGANVLTF.